Below, 23 T cell receptor beta chains from the same sample are listed, as sequenced in a study of shared T cell receptors in the human thymus. The data were produced by immunoSEQ multiplex PCR, yet TCRdb's version contains in-frame clones alone and is incomplete. The data hold hundreds of thousands of clones, with around 85% observed a single time. This sample was also put to use in a study of human thymus T cells.

What was sequenced was thymocytes. These receptors were taken from a girl under two years old with a congenital heart defect.

The J gene is TRBJ2-1, the V gene TRBV6-5; D might be TRBD1 (6 bases). The CDR3 length is 16 residues. The V gene's germline CDR1 is MNHEY and CDR2 SVGAGI. The V gene lost 2 bases and the J gene lost 0 bases, with 11 bases spanning the gap. CDR3: CASSYGGLSSYNEQFF. The CDR3 coding sequence is TGTGCCAGCAGTTACGGGGGCCTCAGCTCCTACAATGAGCAGTTCTTC.

The V gene is TRBV5-1, the J gene TRBJ2-7, with 10 bases fitting TRBD1. The germline V gene has CDR1 SGHRS and CDR2 YFSETQ. Unmatched junction bases numbered 11, after V lost 6 bases and J lost 5 bases. CDR3 length equals 15 residues. CDR3 coding DNA: TGCGCCAGCACAAAAACTTGGGACAGGGGCAACGAGCAGTACTTC. Translated, it gives CASTKTWDRGNEQYF.

The V gene is TRBV6-5, the J gene TRBJ1-4, with D possibly being TRBD1 (5 bases). From germline, CDR1 is MNHEY and CDR2 SVGAGI. V shed 8 bases and J shed 5 bases, with 18 bases lying between them. The CDR3 runs 15 residues. The CDR3 DNA reads TGTGCCAGCCGATCCCTAGACAGATTCAATGAAAAACTGTTTTTT. Its protein is CASRSLDRFNEKLFF.

The chain uses TRBV6-1 and TRBJ1-3; 10 positions agree with TRBD1. V dropped 11 bases and J dropped 3; count of bases not matched to a gene: 7. This CDR3 comprises 14 residues. From germline, CDR1 is MNHNS and CDR2 SASEGT. The CDR3 DNA follows: TGTGCCGCCACGACAGGGGGCGGTGGAAACACCATATATTTT. The encoded protein is CAATTGGGGNTIYF.

The CDR3 bases are TGTGCCAGCAGTCCCCAGACGGGGGGGGACACTGAAGCTTTCTTT. Protein sequence: CASSPQTGGDTEAFF. V gene TRBV6-1 combines with J gene TRBJ1-1, with D tentatively TRBD1 (5 bases). V lost 5 bases and J lost 3, with 16 bases in between. In germline, CDR1 is MNHNS, CDR2 SASEGT. The CDR3 consists of 15 residues.

This clone was seen a handful of times. The chain has TRBV15 and TRBJ1-2, with a weak D call TRBD1 (6 bases). V gave up 0 bases and J gave up 4 bases, with 12 bases separating them. Germline CDR1 and CDR2: LNHNV and YYDKDF (reference sequence). The CDR3 is 15 amino acids. The CDR3 nucleotides are TGTGCCACCAGCAGAGACCGAGGGGGGGGCTATGGCTACACCTTC. It specifies CATSRDRGGGYGYTF.

This clone was observed a few times. The genes are TRBV5-5 and TRBJ1-3; no reliable D call. The CDR3 loop spans 16 amino acids. V gave up 0 bases and J gave up 4 bases, with 14 bases separating them. CDR1 and CDR2 from the germline V gene are SGHKS and YYEKEE (reference sequence). CDR3 amino acids: CASSLGRSGAGNTIYF. CDR3 nucleotides: TGTGCCAGCAGCTTGGGGAGATCTGGTGCCGGAAACACCATATATTTT.

In DNA, the CDR3 is TGTGCCAGCAGCAACGGGACAGAGGGAGAAAAACTGTTTTTT. Its translation: CASSNGTEGEKLFF. The J gene is TRBJ1-4, the V gene TRBV21-1; the table's D call TRBD1 went unverified against the DNA. TRBV21-1 is recorded as a pseudogene. The CDR3 extends over 14 amino acids.

The chain couples TRBV27 to TRBJ2-2; TRBD1 agrees at 7 bases. Germline CDR1 MNHEY, CDR2 SMNVEV (reference sequence). The CDR3 has 17 amino acids. Trimming took 1 base from V and 5 from J; bases not matched to a gene: 10. DNA for the CDR3: TGTGCCAGCAGTTTATACCACAGGGGACAACTTACCGGGGAGCTGTTTTTT. It encodes CASSLYHRGQLTGELFF.

This chain joins TRBV5-1 and TRBJ2-7; D perhaps matches TRBD2 (6 bases). Germline assignment: CDR1 SGHRS and CDR2 YFSETQ. CDR3 length: 12 residues. Trimming cost V 3 bases and J 5 bases, with 9 bases left between them. The CDR3 reads CASSYRRDEQYF. The CDR3 bases are TGCGCCAGCAGCTACAGGAGGGACGAGCAGTACTTC.

This rearrangement joins TRBV15 to TRBJ2-3, with D uncertain. V was cut by 7 bases and J by 8 bases, with 16 bases left in between. Germline CDR1 is LNHNV and CDR2 is YYDKDF (reference sequence). CDR3 size: 13 residues. The CDR3: CATNTKLSTTQYF. CDR3 in DNA: TGTGCCACCAACACTAAACTATCAACTACGCAGTATTTT.

This chain connects TRBV12-5 to TRBJ2-3; 10 nucleotides line up with TRBD2. The CDR3 spans 15 residues. Trimming took 2 bases from V and 2 from J; bases not matched to a gene: 1. CDR1 and CDR2 from the germline V gene are LGHNT and FRNRAP. The CDR3 DNA reads as TGTGCTAGTGGTTTGCTAGCGGGGGTCACAGATACGCAGTATTTT. Its translation: CASGLLAGVTDTQYF.

The chain carries TRBV6-5 and TRBJ1-5, with a tentative D call TRBD1 (5 bases). The germline gives CDR1 MNHEY, CDR2 SVGAGI. The CDR3 extends over 15 amino acids. V dropped 0 bases and J dropped 4 bases, with 10 bases sitting between them. DNA of the CDR3: TGTGCCAGCAGTTACTCGATGACAGAAAATCAGCCCCAGCATTTT. Translated, it gives CASSYSMTENQPQHF.

The V and J genes are TRBV5-1 and TRBJ2-5; no definite D call. Gene TRBJ2-7 matches the end of the DNA better, so the J call may be wrong. The CDR3 consists of 14 residues. Per germline, CDR1 SGHRS and CDR2 YFSETQ. The CDR3 DNA reads as TGCGCCAGCAGCTTGGGCAGGTTTGCCTACGAGCAGTACTTC. This encodes CASSLGRFAYEQYF.

The chain uses TRBV5-1 and TRBJ1-1, with D unclear. The CDR3 has 14 amino acids. Germline values: CDR1 SGHRS, CDR2 YFSETQ. The V end lost 3 bases, the J end lost 0 bases, and 9 bases lay between the germline ends. The CDR3, as DNA: TGCGCCAGCAGCTACTATCCGTTGAACACTGAAGCTTTCTTT. Protein sequence: CASSYYPLNTEAFF.

In the case of this clone: The same CDR3 arises from other DNA sequences in this sample as well. J is TRBJ2-5 and V is TRBV4-1; 7 bases are a match to TRBD1. This CDR3 has 14 residues. Germline loops: CDR1 MGHRA, CDR2 YSYEKL. V was pared by 2 bases and J by 3 bases, with 3 bases of the junction left unmatched. This CDR3 is CASSQTGTEETQYF. In nucleotides, the CDR3 is TGCGCCAGCAGCCAAACCGGGACAGAAGAGACCCAGTACTTC.

The V call is TRBV4-1, the J call TRBJ1-1, with 7 bases that match TRBD1. The CDR3 is made up of 15 amino acids. The V segment lost 4 bases and the J segment 4 bases; nucleotides outside the gene matches: 9. Germline CDR1 MGHRA, CDR2 YSYEKL. Here the CDR3 DNA reads TGCGCCAGCAGCCCCAAGACAGGGAAGAGCACTGAAGCTTTCTTT. Encoded protein: CASSPKTGKSTEAFF.

The chain recombines TRBV2 with TRBJ1-5; D not certain. V lost 3 bases, J lost 3 bases, and 9 bases lay in between. Germline lookup yields CDR1 SNHLY and CDR2 FYNNEI. The CDR3 is 14 amino acids. CDR3 amino acids: CASSDSLVNQPQHF. The CDR3 region has the DNA TGTGCCAGCAGTGACAGTTTGGTCAATCAGCCCCAGCATTTT.

The V call is TRBV9, the J call TRBJ2-2; 9 nucleotides match TRBD1. Trimming took 4 bases from V and 6 from J; bases not matched to a gene: 13. The V gene's germline CDR1 is SGDLS and CDR2 YYNGEE. The CDR3 is 17 amino acids. The CDR3 region is CASSPDSVTGGAGELFF. CDR3 nucleotides: TGTGCCAGCAGCCCAGATTCGGTGACAGGGGGAGCCGGGGAGCTGTTTTTT.

The chain employs TRBV28 and TRBJ1-5; no reliable D call. With 3 bases removed from V and 3 bases from J, the gap between germline ends came to 30 bases. Germline values: CDR1 MDHEN, CDR2 SYDVKM. This CDR3 has 21 amino acids. DNA of the CDR3: TGTGCCAGCAGTTTCGGAAACCCCCATTACAGTGAAATAATCCCCAATCAGCCCCAGCATTTT. This encodes CASSFGNPHYSEIIPNQPQHF.

The count of this clone is one. CDR3 residues: CAISTSGYNEQFF. In nucleotides, the CDR3 is TGTGCCATCAGTACTAGCGGATACAATGAGCAGTTCTTC. The rearrangement joins TRBV10-3 to TRBJ2-1; 8 bases are shared with TRBD2. Germline CDR1 and CDR2: ENHRY and SYGVKD. The CDR3 contains 13 residues. V trimming: 5 bases; J trimming: 4 bases; junction bases outside the gene matches: 1.

J is TRBJ2-2 and V is TRBV11-3, with 13 bases matching TRBD2. Germline V gene data show CDR1 as SGHNT and CDR2 as YENEEA. The CDR3 is 20 residues long. V was pared by 4 bases and J by 0 bases, with 11 bases of the junction left unmatched. The DNA for the CDR3 is TGTGCCAGCAGCTCCCATCCCGGACTAGCGGGGGACGCGAACACCGGGGAGCTGTTTTTT. As protein: CASSSHPGLAGDANTGELFF. Filled out from reference TRBV11-3 and TRBJ2-2, the complete variable domain reads EAGVVQSPRYKIIEKKQPVAFWCNPISGHNTLYWYLQNLGQGPELLIRYENEEAVDDSQLPKDRFSAERLKGVDSTLKIQPAELGDSAVYLCASSSHPGLAGDANTGELFFGEGSRLTVL.

V usage is TRBV14 and J usage is TRBJ1-1; tentatively, D is TRBD1 (5 bases). V was shortened by 5 bases and J by 5 bases, with 9 bases between the two germline ends. Germline V gene lookup returns CDR1 SGHDN and CDR2 FVKESK. This CDR3 comprises 12 residues. DNA of the CDR3: TGTGCCAGCAGCGGGGGGAGAACTGAAGCTTTCTTT. Its translation is CASSGGRTEAFF.